This T cell receptor (beta chain) was obtained from a study of cytomegalovirus exposure and HLA in healthy donors. With respect to this clone: The antigen remains undetermined.

Per the germline V gene, CDR1 is LNHDA and CDR2 is SQIVND (reference sequence). Trimming stripped 3 bases from V and 4 bases from J, with 15 bases between. This CDR3 is built from 15 residues. Use of 60 Vbeta and 13 Jbeta primers characterized the PCR. TCRdb keeps only in-frame clones here, not all; method: immunoSEQ multiplex PCR. The sample lists 170,000 or so clones, roughly four fifths occurring once. Study conclusions and caveats: When a later analysis was performed, an Asian-associated ancestry cluster reportedly had fewer N-insertions than the roughly 640-donor mean. TCR beta chains associated with HLA were, in a later analysis, more clonally expanded than equally common others.

The sequencing input was PBMCs. The J gene is TRBJ1-1, the V gene TRBV19; TRBD1 is a possible D gene (5 bases). The receptor comes from a girl between 10 and 17 years old in good health and CMV-seropositive. Written as DNA, the CDR3 is TGTGCCAGTAGTATTTTCGGCAGGGTGCGCACTGAAGCTTTCTTT. It yields the protein CASSIFGRVRTEAFF.